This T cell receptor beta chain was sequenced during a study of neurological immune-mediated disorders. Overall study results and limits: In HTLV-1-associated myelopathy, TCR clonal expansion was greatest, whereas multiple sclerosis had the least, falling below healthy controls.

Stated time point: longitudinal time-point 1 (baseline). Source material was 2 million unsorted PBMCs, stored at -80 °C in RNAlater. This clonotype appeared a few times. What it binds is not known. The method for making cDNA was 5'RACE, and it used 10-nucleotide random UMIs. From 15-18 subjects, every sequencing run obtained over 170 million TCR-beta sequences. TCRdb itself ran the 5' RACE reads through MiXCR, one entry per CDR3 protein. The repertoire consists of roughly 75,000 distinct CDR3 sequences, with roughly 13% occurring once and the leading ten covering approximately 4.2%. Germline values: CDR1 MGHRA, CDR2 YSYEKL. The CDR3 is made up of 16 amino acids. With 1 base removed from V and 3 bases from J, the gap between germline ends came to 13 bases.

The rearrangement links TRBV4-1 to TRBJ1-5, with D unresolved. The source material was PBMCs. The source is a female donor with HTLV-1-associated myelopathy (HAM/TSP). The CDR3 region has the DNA TGCGCCAGCAGCCAAGTGTTCTCGGAGCCCAATCAGCCCCAGCATTTT. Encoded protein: CASSQVFSEPNQPQHF.